The entry below gives a single T cell receptor beta chain sequence along with its context. The sample originates from a study of blood T cell repertoires in COVID-19. Sequencing used immunoSEQ multiplex PCR; TCRdb keeps in-frame clones, though not all of them. The sample consists of under 250,000 clones, approximately 84% of them appearing once. Sequencing was carried out using PBMCs or T cells enriched from blood (not recorded which). The source is a man between 40 and 49 years old who had recovered from COVID-19.

Written as DNA, the CDR3 is TGTGCCAGTAGTAACCTGCGGACAGGGGCGGCGACCCAGTACTTC. It codes for CASSNLRTGAATQYF. This chain links TRBV19 with TRBJ2-5; 9 bases align to TRBD1. Trimming at V came to 4 bases and at J to 7 bases, leaving 10 bases not matched to a gene. This CDR3 region has 15 residues. Germline V CDR1 and CDR2: LNHDA, SQIVND (reference sequence).